The clone carrying this T cell receptor beta chain appeared many times. Its antigen remains unknown. The data are from a study of human T cells and chemical hapten exposure. Study summary: Upper back patch tests used 0.01% DPC, scored after 6 days.

Study findings and constraints: Alopecia was present in the donors, so their immune response may differ from healthy people's. Compared to controls, expanded TCRs made significantly more large clusters of similar CDR3s.

The authors' processing: A per-sample median of about 100,000 TCRs was observed, with counts ranging from about 23,224 to 690,600. TCRdb re-analysed the RACE reads in MiXCR, keeping a single row per CDR3 protein. The V and J calls, along with clone size, are taken from TCRdb and not from the paper's own processing. The data contain tens of thousands of distinct CDR3 sequences, 6.5% to 8.5% of them singletons. The time point here: pre-sensitization, week 0. Sample treatment: therapeutic diphenylcyclopropenone sensitization with weekly scalp DPC. This specimen consisted of whole blood, obtained in connection with sensitization to the hapten diphenylcyclopropenone (DPC). The sequence was collected from a young woman with alopecia areata. Some clones in this sample may be carry-over from other donors' samples.

The CDR3 protein is CSAMEGVEQYF. The CDR3 coding sequence is TGCAGCGCTATGGAGGGGGTCGAGCAGTACTTC. The chain uses TRBV29-1 and TRBJ2-7, with D perhaps TRBD1 or TRBD2 (6 bases each). Germline assignment: CDR1 SQVTM and CDR2 ANQGSEA. V was pared by 7 bases and J by 6 bases, with 13 bases between. The CDR3 runs to 11 residues.